This section outlines one T cell receptor (beta chain) sequence together with its context. Its antigen is unknown. The data derive from a study of siplizumab effects on memory and regulatory T cells. Trimming stripped 7 bases from V and 1 base from J, with 14 bases between. CDR1 is MDHEN and CDR2 is SYDVKM in the germline V gene. The CDR3 is made up of 15 amino acids. Some 10^5 TCR templates were assayed per sample. Method: immunoSEQ multiplex PCR; TCRdb's copy keeps in-frame clones and lacks some. This table has 100,000 or so clones, around 90% appearing once. Study-wide results and caveats: Under siplizumab, alloreactive sequences traced to unstimulated CD4+ memory cells were significantly reduced. Sequences below about 10^-5 frequency were poorly captured, and few alloreactive clones mapped to unstimulated subsets.

Material: CD4+ T cells sorted from blood. This receptor was obtained from a human donor in good health. This rearrangement joins TRBV28 to TRBJ1-3; possibly TRBD1 for D (6 bases). The CDR3 sequence is CASIAGDKSGNTIYF. CDR3 DNA sequence: TGTGCCAGCATCGCAGGGGATAAATCTGGAAACACCATATATTTT.